This T cell receptor beta chain comes out of a study of T cell responses to AZD1222 COVID-19 vaccine (dated by TCRdb to 2020 to 2023). At the level of the whole study: Because spike-specific TCR depth and breadth did not differ between the two schedules, AZD1222 recipients who got a second dose at roughly 4 weeks were pooled with those who got a second dose at roughly 12 weeks. Trial participants were enrolled by age into subgroups of 18-55, 56-69 and 70-plus years, and around 150, 28 and 57 TCR-sequenced participants, respectively, were included in these subgroups. A total of 233 trial participants underwent TCR sequencing, of whom some 210 received two doses of AZD1222 and about 26 received two doses of the MenACWY control vaccine. Study-wide findings and limitations: Conclusions about previously exposed vaccinees were limited because only a handful of AZD1222 recipients were SARS-CoV-2 seropositive at baseline. Because no day 14 peak-response samples were available, repertoires were characterized only after the peak T cell response. Nearly half of unique spike-specific TCRs reportedly recognized epitopes outside regions mutated in the B.1.351 and B.1.1.7 variants. The 56-69-year group was small, and its depth increase did not reach significance, likely because of low power. After two AZD1222 doses, both the breadth and the depth of spike-specific TCRs were significantly higher than at day 0 and than in MenACWY recipients. The vaccine-associated CD4 TCRs covered the entire spike protein, and the dominant responses fell in regions 160-218 and 743-854. Most participants were white British and females outnumbered males, and the authors suggested that clonal diversity may have been underestimated.

Counted from cysteine to phenylalanine, this CDR3 has 13 amino acids. Kept here is only the CDR3 DNA, which spans 39 bases and is read in frame from base 1. Between the V and J ends, shortened by 3 bases and 5 bases respectively, the junction contains 8 bases. CDR1 and CDR2, per the germline V gene, are MDHEN and SYDVKM. The time point label for this specimen denotes: baseline before first vaccination. Vaccinee samples were obtained from the UK trials COV001 and COV002, which included a single-blind randomized controlled phase 2/3 trial of AZD1222 (ChAdOx1 nCoV-19) in healthy adults. For TCRbeta chain sequencing, PBMC samples were collected from trial participants at day 0 and at day 28 after the second dose. The CDR3 regions of human TCRbeta chains were analyzed by immunosequencing. Per the source publication's procedure: Repertoire TCRs were checked for matches against a reference library of SARS-CoV-2-specific TCRs that had been generated using the MIRA antigen-specificity platform. Breadth meant the fraction of unique TCRs that were SARS-CoV-2-associated, whereas depth meant the fraction of total T cells that were SARS-CoV-2-associated. Using the MIRA data, every spike-specific TCR was mapped to the spike region that the TCR reacted to and assigned to either a CD4 or a CD8 class. Log10-transformed breadth and depth values were compared by one-way ANOVA with Sidak's multiple comparisons tests. Here the immuneACCESS table is served through TCRdb, limited to in-frame sequences with V and J called. Missing clones are a known gap in these copies; in checked studies unresolved V genes cover under half, and the rest lacks a known reason. V, J and clone size reflect that table, while D and trimming were determined from the DNA. The sample table records approximately 180,000 clones; around 92% of these occur just once. The ten largest clones add up to 8.5% to 12% of the sample.

With respect to this clone: No cognate antigen has been identified for it. The sample holds no much larger clone one base away, and base qualities are not on file.

Here the sequenced sample was peripheral blood, taken on day 0 of AZD1222 vaccination. This TCR derives from an adult in good health. The sequence joins TRBV28 to TRBJ2-1, with the identity of the D gene unclear. The DNA sequence follows: TGTGCCAGCAGTTTGACATCAGACAATGAGCAGTTCTTC. Translated, it gives CASSLTSDNEQFF.